The 25 T cell receptor beta chains below all came from one sample that was sequenced in a study of tumor-infiltrating lymphocytes in localized non-small cell lung cancer. Clones were sequenced by immunoSEQ multiplex PCR, and TCRdb holds only the in-frame ones, with some missing. The repertoire holds several thousand clones, with 70% to 80% as singletons. Source material: uninvolved lung tissue not adjacent to the tumor. The receptors originated from a human donor with non-small cell lung cancer.

This clone was seen a few times. The CDR3 loop is CASSPEQGTPYGYTF. CDR3 DNA: TGTGCCAGCAGCCCCGAACAGGGTACCCCCTATGGCTACACCTTC. V and J are TRBV7-2 and TRBJ1-2, with TRBD1 as a possible D gene (6 bases). The CDR3 totals 15 residues. The germline V and J ends were trimmed by 5 bases and 4 bases, with 17 bases remaining between them. Germline assignment: CDR1 SGHTA and CDR2 FQGNSA.

This chain uses TRBV11-1 with TRBJ2-5; possible D gene TRBD2, 7 bases. The CDR3 totals 16 residues. The germline CDR1 and CDR2 sequences are SGHAT and FQDESV (reference sequence). V lost 0 bases and J 5 bases, leaving 16 bases between the germline ends. The CDR3 DNA is TGTGCCAGCAGCTTAGCAGGGGGGGCGGCGCGGGAGACCCAGTACTTC. Amino acid sequence: CASSLAGGAARETQYF.

This chain links TRBV2 with TRBJ2-4; the D gene is possibly TRBD1 (6 bases). Looked up from germline, CDR1 is SNHLY and CDR2 is FYNNEI. This CDR3 has 15 amino acids. V lost 11 bases and J 4 bases, leaving 21 bases between the germline ends. The CDR3 sequence: CASCNLSGQKNIQYF. The CDR3 DNA follows: TGTGCCTCCTGTAACTTGTCGGGACAAAAAAACATTCAGTACTTC.

The chain uses TRBV25-1 and TRBJ2-3, with D possibly matching TRBD1 (6 bases). This CDR3 comprises 16 residues. Germline V gives CDR1 MGHDK, CDR2 SYGVNS. V shed 1 base and J shed 2 bases, with 13 bases lying between them. CDR3 in DNA: TGTGCCAGCAGTGAATTGAGGGACACCCTCACAGATACGCAGTATTTT. Its translation is CASSELRDTLTDTQYF. Based on the CDR3 plus reference TRBV25-1 and TRBJ2-3, the full variable domain is EADIYQTPRYLVIGTGKKITLECSQTMGHDKMYWYQQDPGMELHLIHYSYGVNSTEKGDLSSESTVSRIRTEHFPLTLESARPSHTSQYLCASSELRDTLTDTQYFGPGTRLTVL.

The V and J genes are TRBV6-1 and TRBJ2-5; no clear D gene. V dropped 6 bases and J dropped 1 base, with 12 bases sitting between them. The CDR3 has 14 residues. Germline V CDR1 and CDR2: MNHNS, SASEGT. In DNA, the CDR3 is TGTGCCAGCAGACAAGACGCAGGCCAAGAGACCCAGTACTTC. This codes for CASRQDAGQETQYF.

The chain has TRBV7-3 and TRBJ2-2, with D perhaps matching TRBD1 (5 bases). Germline CDR1 is SGHTA and CDR2 is FQGTGA. The CDR3 is made up of 13 amino acids. V shed 2 bases and J shed 11 bases, with 12 bases lying between them. DNA for the CDR3: TGTGCCAGCAGCTTAGGGGCGGCAGCAGAGCTGTTTTTT. Protein: CASSLGAAAELFF.

The rearrangement joins TRBV5-1 to TRBJ2-5, with TRBD1 matching 8 bases. Trimming removed 2 bases from V and 3 bases from J; junction bases left unmatched: 6. This CDR3 is 15 amino acids long. CDR1 is SGHRS, CDR2 YFSETQ, per germline. The CDR3 is CASSFQTGVKETQYF. The CDR3 DNA sequence: TGCGCCAGCAGCTTCCAGACAGGGGTGAAAGAGACCCAGTACTTC.

The CDR3 spells CASSLTPQDTQYF. CDR3 coding DNA: TGTGCCAGCAGTCTGACCCCGCAAGATACGCAGTATTTT. This chain links TRBV6-5 with TRBJ2-3; D unclear. V was cut by 5 bases and J by 5 bases, with 11 bases left in between. CDR3 size: 13 residues. Germline loops: CDR1 MNHEY, CDR2 SVGAGI.

This clone is termed medium-sized. The rearrangement joins TRBV5-4 to TRBJ1-1; tentatively, D is TRBD1 (6 bases). The V gene lost 6 bases and the J gene lost 4 bases, with 13 bases spanning the gap. Germline lookup yields CDR1 SGHNT and CDR2 YYREEE (reference sequence). This CDR3 contains 13 residues. The CDR3 loop reads CASNPKGGTEAFF. Written as DNA, the CDR3 is TGTGCCAGCAACCCGAAGGGGGGCACTGAAGCTTTCTTT.

The chain recombines TRBV27 with TRBJ1-3, with D unclear. V gave up 11 bases and J gave up 0 bases, with 5 bases separating them. The length of the CDR3 is 11 residues. Germline V CDR1 and CDR2: MNHEY, SMNVEV (reference sequence). The CDR3 region has the DNA TGTGCCTGCGGCTCTGGAAACACCATATATTTT. Its protein is CACGSGNTIYF.

The V and J genes are TRBV4-3 and TRBJ1-2; D ambiguous. The ends were cut back, 0 bases at V and 1 base at J, with 12 bases in the middle. The CDR3 loop spans 16 amino acids. Germline V gives CDR1 LGHNA, CDR2 YSLEER. The CDR3 spells CASSQEYGRRNYGYTF. CDR3 nucleotide sequence: TGCGCCAGCAGCCAAGAATACGGGAGACGTAACTATGGCTACACCTTC.

The V gene is TRBV27, the J gene TRBJ1-3, with TRBD1 matching over 12 bases. CDR1 is MNHEY, CDR2 SMNVEV, per germline (reference sequence). This CDR3 contains 19 residues. The junction had 13 bases not matched to a gene; V was cut back by 5 bases and J by 2 bases. CDR3 sequence reads: CASSSGTGGRWLAGNTIYF. DNA for the CDR3: TGTGCCAGCAGTAGCGGGACAGGGGGCCGATGGCTGGCTGGAAACACCATATATTTT.

The chain uses TRBV11-2 and TRBJ2-7; D tentatively fits TRBD1 or TRBD2 (5 bases each). The CDR3 covers 13 residues. Trimming pared 1 base from V and 7 bases from J, leaving 11 bases between. CDR1 is SGHAT, CDR2 FQNNGV, per germline. CDR3 DNA: TGTGCCAGCAGCTTAGCGGGGCCCCGGGAGCAGTACTTC. This gives the protein CASSLAGPREQYF.

The V and J genes are TRBV5-5 and TRBJ1-2, with TRBD1 as a possible D gene (5 bases). The CDR3 covers 15 residues. Per germline, CDR1 SGHKS and CDR2 YYEKEE (reference sequence). V was pared by 0 bases and J by 4 bases, with 13 bases between. The CDR3 region is CASSLDRGMSYGYTF. The CDR3 nucleotides are TGTGCCAGCAGCTTGGATCGGGGGATGTCCTATGGCTACACCTTC.

This sequence joins TRBV4-3 and TRBJ1-1; TRBD1 aligns across 7 bases. Germline values: CDR1 LGHNA, CDR2 YSLEER. V shed 1 base, J shed 3 bases, and the junction held 2 bases outside the gene matches. This CDR3 has 14 amino acids. The CDR3 is CASSQGQGYTEAFF. The CDR3 DNA reads as TGCGCCAGCAGCCAAGGACAGGGTTACACTGAAGCTTTCTTT.

The chain joins TRBV5-1 to TRBJ2-1; TRBD2 might be the D (6 bases). The CDR3 has 14 residues. Trimming took 4 bases from V and 5 from J, leaving 13 bases between them. Germline V gives CDR1 SGHRS, CDR2 YFSETQ. The CDR3 sequence: CASSGGGLNNEQFF. CDR3 coding DNA: TGCGCCAGCAGCGGGGGAGGCCTGAACAATGAGCAGTTCTTC.

The gene calls are TRBV5-1 and TRBJ2-2; 8 nucleotides align to TRBD2. CDR1 is SGHRS and CDR2 is YFSETQ in the germline V gene. This CDR3 has 18 amino acids. V gave up 5 bases and J gave up 2 bases; unmatched junction bases: 14. CDR3 region: CASSIVPFAGGNTGELFF. In nucleotides, the CDR3 is TGCGCCAGCAGTATCGTCCCGTTTGCGGGGGGTAACACCGGGGAGCTGTTTTTT.

The chain links TRBV6-1 to TRBJ2-7; D possibly corresponds to TRBD1 (5 bases). The CDR3 is 15 amino acids. V lost 3 bases, J lost 0 bases, and 12 bases lay in between. From germline, CDR1 is MNHNS and CDR2 SASEGT. The CDR3 region is CASSDRALPSYEQYF. The DNA for the CDR3 is TGTGCCAGCAGTGACAGGGCCCTACCCTCCTACGAGCAGTACTTC.

This clone is termed medium-sized. The chain links TRBV6-4 to TRBJ1-1, with TRBD1 as a possible D gene (5 bases). The CDR3 runs to 14 residues. Germline-derived CDR1 and CDR2 are MRHNA and SNTAGT. The V gene lost 6 bases and the J gene lost 0 bases, with 11 bases spanning the gap. CDR3 coding DNA: TGTGCCAGCAGCCCTGGGGGGGTGAACACTGAAGCTTTCTTT. It translates to CASSPGGVNTEAFF.

This clone showed up just once. The chain uses TRBV7-2 and TRBJ2-3; D is ambiguous. Germline V gives CDR1 SGHTA, CDR2 FQGNSA. The ends were cut back, 5 bases at V and 15 bases at J, with 21 bases in the middle. The CDR3 contains 13 residues. CDR3 protein: CASSPQIGETEYF. Here the CDR3 DNA reads TGTGCCAGCAGCCCCCAGATCGGCGAGACGGAATATTTT.

The chain couples TRBV4-2 to TRBJ2-1, with TRBD2 identical over 13 bases. The CDR3 extends over 14 amino acids. Per germline, CDR1 LGHNA and CDR2 YNFKEQ. The J segment lost 9 bases and the V segment lost 4 bases, leaving 3 bases of the junction unmatched. The chain's CDR3 is CASSPGTSGVEQFF. CDR3 sequence (DNA): TGTGCCAGCAGCCCGGGGACTAGCGGGGTTGAGCAGTTCTTC.

This clone was counted between two and nine times. At the DNA level, this CDR3 is encoded by other sequences in the same sample as well. V usage is TRBV5-5 and J usage is TRBJ2-5; D remains ambiguous. V dropped 0 bases and J dropped 1 base, with 7 bases sitting between them. Germline V gene sequence: CDR1 SGHKS, CDR2 YYEKEE (reference sequence). The CDR3 is 14 residues long. CDR3 DNA: TGTGCCAGCAGCTTGGGAAGGGCCCAAGAGACCCAGTACTTC. It is translated as CASSLGRAQETQYF.

The genes are TRBV5-1 and TRBJ2-1; 7 nucleotides match TRBD1. The germline V gene encodes CDR1 SGHRS and CDR2 YFSETQ. The CDR3 loop spans 16 amino acids. V shed 6 bases, J shed 0 bases, and the junction held 9 bases outside the gene matches. CDR3 sequence reads: CASTKEGASSYNEQFF. CDR3 bases: TGCGCCAGCACCAAAGAGGGGGCGAGCTCCTACAATGAGCAGTTCTTC. Filled out from reference TRBV5-1 and TRBJ2-1, the complete variable domain reads KAGVTQTPRYLIKTRGQQVTLSCSPISGHRSVSWYQQTPGQGLQFLFEYFSETQRNKGNFPGRFSGRQFSNSRSEMNVSTLELGDSALYLCASTKEGASSYNEQFFGPGTRLTVL.

This clone was observed a few times. The V gene is TRBV27, the J gene TRBJ2-5, with D possibly called TRBD1 or TRBD2 (5 bases each). Trimming left V 5 bases short and J 2 bases short, with 12 bases between. The CDR3 sequence is 14 residues long. Germline V gene sequence: CDR1 MNHEY, CDR2 SMNVEV (reference sequence). The CDR3 region has the DNA TGTGCCAGCAGTCACCGGGACCGACAAGAGACCCAGTACTTC. Translated, it gives CASSHRDRQETQYF.

In its sample, this clone was seen once. The rearrangement links TRBV7-9 to TRBJ2-5, with D possibly being TRBD1 or TRBD2 (6 bases each). Germline values: CDR1 SEHNR, CDR2 FQNEAQ (reference sequence). The CDR3 is 13 amino acids. The V gene lost 6 bases and the J gene lost 5 bases, with 13 bases spanning the gap. CDR3 coding DNA: TGTGCCAGCAGACCGGGGGCGGGGGAGACCCAGTACTTC. It encodes CASRPGAGETQYF.